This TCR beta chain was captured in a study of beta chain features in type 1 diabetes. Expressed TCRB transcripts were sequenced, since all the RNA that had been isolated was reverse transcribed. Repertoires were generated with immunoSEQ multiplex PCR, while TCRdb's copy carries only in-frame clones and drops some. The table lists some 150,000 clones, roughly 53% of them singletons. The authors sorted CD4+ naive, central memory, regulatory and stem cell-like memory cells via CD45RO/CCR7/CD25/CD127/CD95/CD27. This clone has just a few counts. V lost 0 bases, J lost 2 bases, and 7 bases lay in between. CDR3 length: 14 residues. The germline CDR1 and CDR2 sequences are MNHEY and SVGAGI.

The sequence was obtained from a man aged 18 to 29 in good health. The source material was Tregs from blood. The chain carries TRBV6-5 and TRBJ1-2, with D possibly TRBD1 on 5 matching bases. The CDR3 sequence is CASSYSGGNYGYTF. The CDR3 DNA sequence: TGTGCCAGCAGTTACTCGGGGGGGAACTATGGCTACACCTTC.